The next 20 T cell receptor beta chains were all read from a single sample in a study of cytomegalovirus exposure and HLA in healthy donors (dated by TCRdb to about 2017). Preparation of the library involved the immunoSEQ multiplex PCR assay. A mixture of 60 forward primers for TCR Vbeta segments and 13 reverse primers for TCR Jbeta segments was used in the multiplex PCR. This immuneACCESS table, as held by TCRdb, lists in-frame sequences with V and J called but not all clones. Of the missing ones, under half trace to an unresolved V gene in checked studies; the others have no known cause. The sample contains roughly 150,000 clones, over 70% of them found a single time. The ten largest clones represent 3% to 4% of the sample. Input material: PBMCs. The origin of the receptors is a male donor in good health and CMV-seronegative.

The chain is built from TRBV19 and TRBJ1-1; D may be TRBD1 (6 bases). The CDR3 totals 14 residues. Trimming removed 5 bases at V and 1 base at J, with 11 bases between. Germline CDR1 LNHDA, CDR2 SQIVND (reference sequence). In DNA form, the CDR3 reads TGTGCCAGTAGTCGGGACATTTCGAACACTGAAGCTTTCTTT. The encoded protein is CASSRDISNTEAFF.

The chain employs TRBV19 and TRBJ2-5, with a possible D match to TRBD1 (5 bases). The length of the CDR3 is 16 residues. In germline, CDR1 is LNHDA, CDR2 SQIVND (reference sequence). Between the trimmed V and J ends, which lost 5 bases and 0 bases, there was a span of 16 bases. CDR3 sequence reads: CASSLTGRGYQETQYF. The CDR3 nucleotides read TGTGCCAGTAGTTTGACGGGTAGGGGCTACCAAGAGACCCAGTACTTC.

This chain links TRBV7-6 with TRBJ2-3, with D possibly TRBD2 on 6 matching bases. The germline V and J ends were trimmed by 1 base and 2 bases, with 13 bases remaining between them. The CDR3 extends over 16 amino acids. Germline values: CDR1 SGHVS, CDR2 FNYEAQ. CDR3 nucleotide sequence: TGTGCCAGCAGCTTAGAGGCGGGGTGGGCCACAGATACGCAGTATTTT. Amino acids: CASSLEAGWATDTQYF.

This chain links TRBV6-5 with TRBJ2-1; 10 bases agree with TRBD2. Germline trimming cut 4 bases from V and 4 bases from J; bases unmatched to any gene: 7. The CDR3 has 16 residues. Germline loops: CDR1 MNHEY, CDR2 SVGAGI. The CDR3 nucleotides read TGTGCCAGCAGTTCAGCCGGGACTAGCGCATACAATGAGCAGTTCTTC. Amino acids: CASSSAGTSAYNEQFF.

The chain links TRBV5-1 to TRBJ1-2; D is unresolved. Germline V gives CDR1 SGHRS, CDR2 YFSETQ. This CDR3 spans 14 amino acids. The V gene lost 4 bases and the J gene lost 5 bases, with 15 bases spanning the gap. The CDR3 loop reads CASSAEGVGYGYTF. The CDR3 nucleotides read TGCGCCAGCAGCGCAGAGGGAGTAGGGTATGGCTACACCTTC. The complete variable domain, with remaining parts taken from reference TRBV5-1 and TRBJ1-2, reads KAGVTQTPRYLIKTRGQQVTLSCSPISGHRSVSWYQQTPGQGLQFLFEYFSETQRNKGNFPGRFSGRQFSNSRSEMNVSTLELGDSALYLCASSAEGVGYGYTFGSGTRLTVV.

CDR3 amino acids: CASSPGISYEQYF. CDR3 DNA: TGCGCCAGCAGCCCGGGAATTTCCTACGAGCAGTACTTC. The chain joins TRBV5-1 to TRBJ2-7; perhaps TRBD2 as D (5 bases). With 4 bases removed from V and 1 base from J, the gap between germline ends came to 9 bases. In germline, CDR1 is SGHRS, CDR2 YFSETQ. The length of the CDR3 is 13 residues.

This rearrangement joins TRBV5-1 to TRBJ1-5; D may be TRBD1 (6 bases). The CDR3 has 14 residues. The germline V gene encodes CDR1 SGHRS and CDR2 YFSETQ. V was trimmed by 4 bases and J by 2 bases, leaving 10 bases between them. The CDR3 spells CASSPAGGNQPQHF. The CDR3 bases are TGCGCCAGCAGCCCGGCAGGGGGCAATCAGCCCCAGCATTTT.

CDR3 loop: CASSSPRTSGRGQYF. The CDR3 DNA follows: TGTGCCAGCAGTTCCCCGCGGACTAGCGGCCGAGGGCAGTACTTC. This chain uses TRBV28 with TRBJ2-7; TRBD2 matches at 10 bases. The CDR3 spans 15 residues. Trimming cost V 4 bases and J 9 bases; bases outside gene matches: 12. CDR1 MDHEN and CDR2 SYDVKM come from the germline V gene.

V gene TRBV11-2 combines with J gene TRBJ1-2; perhaps TRBD1 as D (6 bases). Trimming stripped 1 base from V and 6 bases from J, with 15 bases between. Per germline, CDR1 SGHAT and CDR2 FQNNGV. This CDR3 has 15 amino acids. The CDR3 DNA follows: TGTGCCAGCAGCTTAGGGGCTAACAGGGAGCATGGCTACACCTTC. Amino acid sequence: CASSLGANREHGYTF.

The rearrangement links TRBV7-2 to TRBJ1-3; D unclear. The CDR3 length is 15 residues. V was shortened by 5 bases and J by 0 bases, with 11 bases between the two germline ends. Germline V CDR1 and CDR2: SGHTA, FQGNSA. The CDR3, as DNA: TGTGCCAGCAGCCTAAACCCGGGCTCTGGAAACACCATATATTTT. Protein: CASSLNPGSGNTIYF.

The chain has TRBV28 and TRBJ1-4; the D is unclear. CDR3 length: 12 amino acids. Trimming took 7 bases from V and 0 from J, leaving 3 bases between them. Germline CDR1 and CDR2: MDHEN and SYDVKM. CDR3 loop: CASTSTNEKLFF. In nucleotides, the CDR3 is TGTGCCAGCACCTCAACTAATGAAAAACTGTTTTTT.

This clone has only a few counts. The chain employs TRBV28 and TRBJ2-7; 7 positions agree with TRBD1. CDR1 is MDHEN and CDR2 is SYDVKM in the germline V gene. This CDR3 contains 13 residues. J gave up 2 bases and V 8 bases, and 6 bases lay outside the gene matches. CDR3 bases: TGTGCCAGCCGATCCGGGACAGCCTACGAGCAGTACTTC. Protein sequence: CASRSGTAYEQYF. Using reference TRBV28 and TRBJ2-7 for the parts outside the CDR3, the full variable domain is DVKVTQSSRYLVKRTGEKVFLECVQDMDHENMFWYRQDPGLGLRLIYFSYDVKMKEKGDIPEGYSVSREKKERFSLILESASTNQTSMYLCASRSGTAYEQYFGPGTRLTVT.

The sample holds a few counts of this clone. The CDR3 sequence is CASSYTGTGYTF. CDR3 DNA sequence: TGTGCCAGCAGTTATACCGGGACAGGGTACACCTTC. The V call is TRBV6-5, the J call TRBJ1-2, with 9 bases aligning to TRBD1. CDR3 size: 12 residues. Trimming removed 3 bases from V and 11 bases from J; junction bases left unmatched: 4. Germline V lookup: CDR1 MNHEY, CDR2 SVGAGI.

The chain uses TRBV7-9 and TRBJ1-2, with TRBD1 as a possible D gene (5 bases). Germline V gives CDR1 SEHNR, CDR2 FQNEAQ (reference sequence). The CDR3 extends over 15 amino acids. Trimming pared 3 bases from V and 0 bases from J, leaving 11 bases between. Written as DNA, the CDR3 is TGTGCCAGCAGCTTCCAGGGCCCCGCTAACTATGGCTACACCTTC. Translating gives CASSFQGPANYGYTF. The whole variable domain, filled in from reference TRBV7-9 and TRBJ1-2, reads DTGVSQNPRHKITKRGQNVTFRCDPISEHNRLYWYRQTLGQGPEFLTYFQNEAQLEKSRLLSDRFSAERPKGSFSTLEIQRTEQGDSAMYLCASSFQGPANYGYTFGSGTRLTVV.

The chain couples TRBV4-1 to TRBJ1-2, with D maybe TRBD1 (5 bases). Trimming pared 0 bases from V and 0 bases from J, leaving 8 bases between. Germline CDR1 is MGHRA and CDR2 is YSYEKL. This CDR3 is 15 amino acids long. CDR3 region: CASSQDLTANYGYTF. The CDR3 DNA reads TGCGCCAGCAGCCAAGATCTGACAGCTAACTATGGCTACACCTTC.

The chain carries TRBV5-4 and TRBJ2-7, with D possibly being TRBD1 (6 bases). CDR1 and CDR2 from the germline V gene are SGHNT and YYREEE (reference sequence). V was shortened by 4 bases and J by 1 base, with 12 bases between the two germline ends. There are 14 residues in the CDR3. This chain's CDR3 is CASSTSQGSYEQYF. The CDR3 bases are TGTGCCAGCAGCACCTCACAGGGTTCCTACGAGCAGTACTTC.

In its sample, this clone was seen a few times. The rearrangement uses TRBV6-5 and TRBJ2-1, with 12 bases identical to TRBD2. The V segment lost 5 bases and the J segment 6 bases; nucleotides outside the gene matches: 2. CDR1 and CDR2 from the germline V gene are MNHEY and SVGAGI. This CDR3 comprises 14 residues. The DNA for the CDR3 is TGTGCCAGCAGTACACTAGCGGGGGGCAATGAGCAGTTCTTC. Translating gives CASSTLAGGNEQFF.

This rearrangement joins TRBV5-1 to TRBJ1-1, with a possible D match to TRBD1 (5 bases). The length of the CDR3 is 15 residues. Trimming pared 0 bases from V and 10 bases from J, leaving 19 bases between. CDR1 and CDR2 (germline): SGHRS, YFSETQ. The CDR3 sequence is CASSLEEGGAGGAFF. The CDR3 coding sequence is TGCGCCAGCAGCTTGGAGGAAGGTGGGGCTGGTGGAGCTTTCTTT.

This rearrangement joins TRBV28 to TRBJ2-6; maybe TRBD2 (5 bases). The CDR3 is 16 residues long. The V and J ends lost 6 bases and 1 base respectively, with 13 bases between them. Germline V lookup: CDR1 MDHEN, CDR2 SYDVKM. The chain's CDR3 is CASSRSGMSGANVLTF. In DNA form, the CDR3 reads TGTGCCAGCAGCCGATCCGGGATGTCTGGGGCCAACGTCCTGACTTTC.

The chain carries TRBV30 and TRBJ1-2; the D gene is possibly TRBD1 (5 bases). V lost 4 bases, J lost 6 bases, and 12 bases lay in between. Per the germline V gene, CDR1 is GTSNPN and CDR2 is SVGIG (reference sequence). This CDR3 region has 12 residues. In nucleotides, the CDR3 is TGTGCCTGGAATAGGGGAACCCATGGCTACACCTTC. This sequence encodes CAWNRGTHGYTF.